What follows are 28 T cell receptor beta chains derived from one specimen sequenced in a study of blood T cells in healthy people across ages. A sample-barcoded 5' primer and a J-beta primer mix were used in a second PCR of roughly 6 to 11 cycles. TCRdb reprocessed the 5' RACE reads with MiXCR, giving one entry per CDR3 protein. The sample shows around 800,000 distinct CDR3 sequences, around 62% of them seen only once. Material for sequencing was blood. The receptors stem from a man under 40 in good health.

The rearrangement joins TRBV20-1 to TRBJ2-1, with D tentatively TRBD1 or TRBD2 (5 bases each). The CDR3 totals 14 residues. V lost 5 bases, J lost 10 bases, and 21 bases lay in between. Per germline, CDR1 DFQATT and CDR2 SNEGSKA (reference sequence). CDR3 coding DNA: TGCAGTGCTCTGGGACGGCGAGCTACCTACGAGCAGTTCTTC. This encodes CSALGRRATYEQFF.

This clonotype came up a few times. The chain links TRBV12-3 or TRBV12-4 to TRBJ2-1; tentatively, D is TRBD1 (6 bases). The CDR3 has 16 amino acids. Trimming removed 4 bases at V and 0 bases at J, with 13 bases between. CDR3 coding DNA: TGTGCCAGCAGTTCCAGGGGTGTGGGCTCCTACAATGAGCAGTTCTTC. It is translated as CASSSRGVGSYNEQFF.

This chain joins TRBV6-1 and TRBJ1-2; no definite D call. Trimming shortened V by 1 base and J by 11 bases, and 20 bases separated the two germline ends. The V gene's germline CDR1 is MNHNS and CDR2 SASEGT. The CDR3 has 15 amino acids. CDR3 bases: TGTGCCAGCAGTGAAGAAGAGACCGTTGGCCGTGAATACACCTTC. Protein sequence: CASSEEETVGREYTF.

This clonotype was observed a few times. The chain is built from TRBV7-2 and TRBJ2-1; a weak D match, TRBD2 (6 bases). Germline values: CDR1 SGHTA, CDR2 FQGNSA. V was shortened by 3 bases and J by 0 bases, with 9 bases between the two germline ends. The CDR3 is 15 amino acids. DNA for the CDR3: TGTGCCAGCAGCTTTGGGCGGGGCTCCTACAATGAGCAGTTCTTC. This encodes CASSFGRGSYNEQFF.

The chain uses TRBV10-3 and TRBJ2-3, with D possibly matching TRBD1 (6 bases). CDR1 is ENHRY and CDR2 is SYGVKD in the germline V gene. The CDR3 totals 15 residues. The V gene lost 2 bases and the J gene lost 5 bases, with 14 bases spanning the gap. CDR3 nucleotide sequence: TGTGCCATCAGTGAGGGACAGTCCCGCGGAGATACGCAGTATTTT. Residues: CAISEGQSRGDTQYF.

The chain joins TRBV12-3 or TRBV12-4 to TRBJ2-3; D not certain. The V and J ends lost 6 bases and 5 bases respectively, with 9 bases between them. This CDR3 has 12 residues. DNA of the CDR3: TGTGCCAGCAGACGGTGGGTAGATACGCAGTATTTT. Translating gives CASRRWVDTQYF.

The V and J genes are TRBV9 and TRBJ1-2; D gene uncertain. The V and J ends lost 0 bases and 6 bases respectively, with 12 bases between them. This CDR3 comprises 14 residues. Germline CDR1 and CDR2: SGDLS and YYNGEE. The CDR3 protein is CASSVAGSSDGYTF. Written as DNA, the CDR3 is TGTGCCAGCAGCGTAGCTGGGAGCAGCGATGGCTACACCTTC.

The genes are TRBV5-1 and TRBJ2-1; 16 bases agree with TRBD2. J gave up 6 bases and V 5 bases, and 5 bases lay outside the gene matches. Per the germline V gene, CDR1 is SGHRS and CDR2 is YFSETQ. The CDR3 runs to 16 residues. CDR3: CASRGLAGGPVNEQFF. The DNA for the CDR3 is TGCGCCAGCAGGGGACTAGCGGGGGGGCCAGTCAATGAGCAGTTCTTC.

The chain has TRBV6-5 and TRBJ2-7, with D perhaps matching TRBD1 (6 bases). The J call may be in error: the DNA end matches TRBJ2-5 better. The CDR3 covers 15 residues. CDR1 is MNHEY, CDR2 SVGAGI, per germline. Here the CDR3 DNA reads TGTGCCAGCACCTTACAGGGCCCCGCCGGTGAGACCCAGTACTTC. The encoded protein is CASTLQGPAGETQYF.

The rearrangement joins TRBV2 to TRBJ1-2, with 7 bases lining up with TRBD1. The V and J ends lost 6 bases and 0 bases, in that order; junction bases with no gene match: 13. This CDR3 is built from 17 residues. Looked up from germline, CDR1 is SNHLY and CDR2 is FYNNEI. The CDR3 spells CASRVGQPDRANYGYTF. The CDR3 DNA reads as TGTGCCAGCAGGGTCGGACAGCCCGACAGGGCTAACTATGGCTACACCTTC.

Note on this clonotype: This may come from a read error, since a much larger clone is one base off. The chain links TRBV6-1 to TRBJ2-5, with a possible D match to TRBD2 (6 bases). Germline assignment: CDR1 MNHNS and CDR2 SASEGT. The CDR3 totals 13 residues. V was trimmed by 6 bases and J by 11 bases, leaving 19 bases between them. CDR3: CASREKTRGEQYF. The CDR3, as DNA: TGTGCCAGCAGGGAAAAGACTAGAGGTGAGCAGTACTTC.

This clonotype has only a few counts. The chain links TRBV20-1 to TRBJ2-1, with D possibly matching TRBD2 (6 bases). Trimming pared 0 bases from V and 4 bases from J, leaving 13 bases between. The CDR3 spans 15 residues. CDR1 DFQATT and CDR2 SNEGSKA come from the germline V gene (reference sequence). Written as DNA, the CDR3 is TGCAGTGCTAGAGATCGGGGTCTAGCGTACAATGAGCAGTTCTTC. Protein: CSARDRGLAYNEQFF.

The CDR3 DNA reads as TGCGCCAGCAGCCAAGTCGGGCTAGCGGGGGGCAATACGCAGTATTTT. Translation gives CASSQVGLAGGNTQYF. The chain joins TRBV4-3 to TRBJ2-3; 11 bases align to TRBD2. V lost 1 base, J lost 7 bases, and 7 bases stayed unmatched. Germline lookup yields CDR1 LGHNA and CDR2 YSLEER. The CDR3 has 16 amino acids.

This CDR3 reads CASSLGSHREQYF. The CDR3 region has the DNA TGTGCCAGCAGTCTAGGGTCCCACAGGGAGCAGTACTTC. The chain is built from TRBV6-5 and TRBJ2-7; weak D call: TRBD1 (5 bases). V dropped 5 bases and J dropped 7 bases, with 15 bases sitting between them. Per the germline V gene, CDR1 is MNHEY and CDR2 is SVGAGI. This CDR3 is 13 amino acids long.

This clonotype was detected only once. This chain links TRBV7-3 with TRBJ2-1; 7 bases agree with TRBD2. Trimming took 7 bases from V and 7 from J; bases not matched to a gene: 13. Germline loops: CDR1 SGHTA, CDR2 FQGTGA. The CDR3 has 15 residues. Written as DNA, the CDR3 is TGTGCCAGCACCCAAGGCGGGTTGCGGGAGAATGAGCAGTTCTTC. Its translation is CASTQGGLRENEQFF.

This chain links TRBV12-5 with TRBJ2-3; D remains ambiguous. The CDR3 length is 12 residues. Germline CDR1 reads LGHNT; CDR2 reads FRNRAP. The V gene lost 6 bases and the J gene lost 4 bases, with 8 bases spanning the gap. The CDR3 sequence is CASGSRPDTQYF. The CDR3, as DNA: TGTGCTAGTGGCTCCCGGCCAGATACGCAGTATTTT.

The chain joins TRBV7-9 to TRBJ1-2; D gene unclear. Germline values: CDR1 SEHNR, CDR2 FQNEAQ (reference sequence). The V end lost 4 bases, the J end lost 0 bases, and 12 bases lay between the germline ends. The CDR3 sequence is 15 residues long. The CDR3 reads CASSSDQIPNYGYTF. As DNA, the CDR3 is TGTGCCAGCAGCTCCGACCAGATACCTAACTATGGCTACACCTTC.

The genes are TRBV24-1 and TRBJ2-2; D might be TRBD1 or TRBD2, each matching 5 bases. Trimming shortened V by 7 bases and J by 3 bases, and 14 bases separated the two germline ends. The CDR3 loop spans 15 amino acids. The germline V gene has CDR1 KGHDR and CDR2 SFDVKD. In DNA, the CDR3 is TGTGCCACCAGCGCTGGGGGTCTGGACACCGGGGAGCTGTTTTTT. This codes for CATSAGGLDTGELFF.

The chain has TRBV20-1 and TRBJ2-5, with 9 bases lining up with TRBD1. J lost 2 bases, V lost 3 bases, and 4 bases had no gene match. This CDR3 spans 14 amino acids. Germline values: CDR1 DFQATT, CDR2 SNEGSKA (reference sequence). The CDR3 reads CSARGQGIQETQYF. CDR3 bases: TGCAGTGCTAGGGGACAGGGTATACAAGAGACCCAGTACTTC.

Only a few counts were recorded for this clonotype. The CDR3 bases are TGTGCCCGCGGGGCTTGGTACGAGCAGTACTTC. It codes for CARGAWYEQYF. This rearrangement joins TRBV6-1 to TRBJ2-4; tentative D call: TRBD2 (6 bases). The DNA matches TRBJ2-7 better at its end, which makes the J call doubtful. Looked up from germline, CDR1 is MNHNS and CDR2 is SASEGT. CDR3 length: 11 residues.

This clonotype was found a few times. The chain's CDR3 is CASSPRLVEQYF. DNA for the CDR3: TGTGCCAGCAGCCCCAGGTTGGTCGAGCAGTACTTC. This rearrangement joins TRBV7-9 to TRBJ2-5; D gene unclear. TRBJ2-7 matches the DNA end more closely, so the J call is doubtful. From germline, CDR1 is SEHNR and CDR2 FQNEAQ (reference sequence). The CDR3 totals 12 residues.

The chain is built from TRBV27 and TRBJ2-7; 8 bases match TRBD1. The V and J ends lost 5 bases and 0 bases, in that order; junction bases with no gene match: 3. This CDR3 spans 14 amino acids. Germline V CDR1 and CDR2: MNHEY, SMNVEV (reference sequence). The CDR3 nucleotides read TGTGCCAGCAGTCGGGACAGGAACTCCTACGAGCAGTACTTC. This gives the protein CASSRDRNSYEQYF.

A note on this clonotype: At one boundary the junction diverges from the germline segment, which might be a read error. This chain connects TRBV7-9 to TRBJ2-5; the D is unclear. Germline V gives CDR1 SEHNR, CDR2 FQNEAQ (reference sequence). The CDR3 is made up of 14 amino acids. As DNA, the CDR3 is TGTGCCAGTAGCTTACCCCCAACCGGGGAGACCCAGTACTTC. Translating it yields CASSLPPTGETQYF.

The rearrangement joins TRBV9 to TRBJ2-1, with D possibly TRBD2 on 6 matching bases. The CDR3 is 14 residues long. Germline CDR1 is SGDLS and CDR2 is YYNGEE. Trimming cost V 7 bases and J 1 base, with 12 bases left between them. The CDR3 DNA sequence: TGTGCCAGCGGGACTGGGGGTTCCTACAATGAGCAGTTCTTC. It codes for CASGTGGSYNEQFF. Full variable domain (remainder filled in from reference TRBV9 and TRBJ2-1): DSGVTQTPKHLITATGQRVTLRCSPRSGDLSVYWYQQSLDQGLQFLIQYYNGEERAKGNILERFSAQQFPDLHSELNLSSLELGDSALYFCASGTGGSYNEQFFGPGTRLTVL.

A word on this clonotype: One end of the junction is discordant with germline, which a read error may explain. This rearrangement joins TRBV15 to TRBJ1-5, with D tentatively TRBD1 (6 bases). The CDR3 sequence is 16 residues long. Germline loops: CDR1 LNHNV, CDR2 YYDKDF (reference sequence). The CDR3 sequence is CATSGGTSPGNQPQHF. DNA for the CDR3: TGTGCTACCAGCGGCGGGACATCGCCTGGGAATCAGCCCCAGCATTTT. The variable domain in full, completed from reference TRBV15 and TRBJ1-5, reads DAMVIQNPRYQVTQFGKPVTLSCSQTLNHNVMYWYQQKSSQAPKLLFHYYDKDFNNEADTPDNFQSRRPNTSFCFLDIRSPGLGDTAMYLCATSGGTSPGNQPQHFGDGTRLSIL.

The chain carries TRBV9 and TRBJ2-4, with D possibly TRBD2 on 6 matching bases. The DNA end is a closer match to TRBJ2-7, so the J assignment may be wrong. There are 14 residues in the CDR3. Germline values: CDR1 SGDLS, CDR2 YYNGEE. Here the CDR3 reads CASSPEGGAYEQYF. The DNA of the CDR3 is TGTGCCAGCAGCCCGGAGGGCGGGGCCTACGAGCAGTACTTC.

The V gene is TRBV20-1, the J gene TRBJ2-7; 11 bases map to TRBD1. The tail of the sequence fits TRBJ2-5 better, so the J call may be wrong. Germline assignment: CDR1 DFQATT and CDR2 SNEGSKA (reference sequence). The CDR3 has 16 residues. The CDR3: CSAFSGQGANIETQYF. The CDR3 nucleotides read TGCAGTGCTTTCTCCGGACAGGGGGCGAATATAGAGACCCAGTACTTC.

This clonotype came up a few times. The gene calls are TRBV29-1 and TRBJ1-4; 8 bases map to TRBD1. Germline CDR1 SQVTM, CDR2 ANQGSEA. V was clipped by 6 bases and J by 4 bases; unmatched bases: 7. This CDR3 contains 14 residues. CDR3 in amino acids: CSVEETGVNEKLFF. DNA of the CDR3: TGCAGCGTGGAGGAGACAGGGGTTAATGAAAAACTGTTTTTT.